The next 21 T cell receptor beta chains were all read from a single sample in a study of type 1 and type 2 diabetes patients (dated by TCRdb to about 2016). Data came from an Illumina MiSeq. Genomic DNA from sorted T cell subsets served as template for TCRbeta CDR3 amplification. The TCRbeta CDR3 region was amplified by multiplex PCR with 30 forward and 13 reverse primers. The public reads were reprocessed in TCRdb via fastp at Q25 and MiXCR, keeping in-frame beta chains. Entries are consolidated by CDR3 protein sequence, retaining the most common genes and DNA. The sample contains 250,000 or so distinct CDR3 sequences, roughly 50% of them found a single time. Roughly an eighth of the sample rests with the top ten. Sequenced sample: peripheral blood mononuclear cells (PBMCs). The receptors derive from a man younger than 35 with type 2 diabetes.

In its sample, this clonotype was seen a few times. V usage is TRBV5-1 and J usage is TRBJ1-2, with 8 positions matching TRBD1. V was clipped by 0 bases and J by 8 bases; unmatched bases: 6. The V gene's germline CDR1 is SGHRS and CDR2 YFSETQ. This CDR3 is built from 14 residues. The CDR3 DNA reads as TGCGCCAGCAGCTTGGGACAGGGGAGGACCGGCTACACCTTC. It specifies CASSLGQGRTGYTF.

The chain links TRBV6-5 to TRBJ1-5, with 9 nucleotides matching TRBD1. This CDR3 is built from 16 residues. Germline CDR1 MNHEY, CDR2 SVGAGI. Unmatched junction bases numbered 11, after V lost 5 bases and J lost 6 bases. CDR3 nucleotides: TGTGCCAGCAGTCCATGGACAGGGGTGGTCAGTCAGCCCCAGCATTTT. Protein product: CASSPWTGVVSQPQHF.

V usage is TRBV6-2 or TRBV6-3 and J usage is TRBJ1-4; D not resolved. Trimming took 2 bases from V and 7 from J, leaving 5 bases between them. The CDR3 extends over 12 amino acids. Germline CDR1 is MNHEY and CDR2 is SVGEGT. CDR3 sequence (DNA): TGTGCCAGCAGTTACAAGGGTGAAAAACTGTTTTTT. It encodes CASSYKGEKLFF.

The rearrangement joins TRBV19 to TRBJ2-5; 8 bases match TRBD1. The CDR3 contains 14 residues. V lost 6 bases to trimming and J lost 0 bases; unmatched junction nucleotides: 3. Germline CDR1 reads LNHDA; CDR2 reads SQIVND (reference sequence). Here the CDR3 DNA reads TGTGCCAGTAGCTACAGGGGGTACCAAGAGACCCAGTACTTC. Amino acid sequence: CASSYRGYQETQYF. Drawing the rest from reference TRBV19 and TRBJ2-5, the complete variable domain is DGGITQSPKYLFRKEGQNVTLSCEQNLNHDAMYWYRQDPGQGLRLIYYSQIVNDFQKGDIAEGYSVSREKKESFPLTVTSAQKNPTAFYLCASSYRGYQETQYFGPGTRLLVL.

This chain links TRBV2 with TRBJ2-7; unclear D gene. The ends were cut back, 7 bases at V and 2 bases at J, with 12 bases in the middle. CDR1 is SNHLY and CDR2 is FYNNEI in the germline V gene. The CDR3 is 13 amino acids. CDR3 sequence reads: CASKQQPTYEQYF. The CDR3 DNA follows: TGTGCCAGCAAGCAACAACCGACCTACGAGCAGTACTTC. Supplemented by reference TRBV2 and TRBJ2-7, the full variable domain reads EPEVTQTPSHQVTQMGQEVILRCVPISNHLYFYWYRQILGQKVEFLVSFYNNEISEKSEIFDDQFSVERPDGSNFTLKIRSTKLEDSAMYFCASKQQPTYEQYFGPGTRLTVT.

This rearrangement joins TRBV19 to TRBJ2-1; 13 bases are shared with TRBD2. The germline V gene has CDR1 LNHDA and CDR2 SQIVND (reference sequence). CDR3 length: 17 amino acids. V shed 1 base and J 6 bases; nucleotides not matched to a gene: 6. CDR3 region: CASSIATSGRESNEQFF. CDR3 in DNA: TGTGCCAGTAGTATAGCCACTAGCGGGAGGGAATCCAATGAGCAGTTCTTC.

The chain combines TRBV2 with TRBJ1-6, with D maybe TRBD1 (5 bases). The CDR3 loop spans 15 amino acids. Trimming left V 4 bases short and J 8 bases short, with 15 bases between. Germline values: CDR1 SNHLY, CDR2 FYNNEI. DNA of the CDR3: TGTGCCAGCAGTGTTCTGGGACCAACTGATTCACCCCTCCACTTT. It is translated as CASSVLGPTDSPLHF. The variable domain in full, completed from reference TRBV2 and TRBJ1-6, reads EPEVTQTPSHQVTQMGQEVILRCVPISNHLYFYWYRQILGQKVEFLVSFYNNEISEKSEIFDDQFSVERPDGSNFTLKIRSTKLEDSAMYFCASSVLGPTDSPLHFGNGTRLTVT.

This clonotype was detected a few times. The V and J genes are TRBV4-2 and TRBJ2-5; TRBD2 aligns across 9 bases. J gave up 1 base and V 5 bases, and 11 bases lay outside the gene matches. CDR1 is LGHNA, CDR2 YNFKEQ, per germline. The CDR3 is made up of 17 amino acids. The CDR3 here is CASSVRGSGGPQETQYF. The CDR3 DNA is TGTGCCAGCAGCGTAAGGGGGAGCGGGGGGCCCCAAGAGACCCAGTACTTC.

CDR3 amino acids: CSAPEGNGFYEQYF. DNA of the CDR3: TGCAGTGCTCCCGAAGGCAATGGGTTCTACGAGCAGTACTTC. This chain uses TRBV20-1 with TRBJ2-7; no definite D call. The germline CDR1 and CDR2 sequences are DFQATT and SNEGSKA (reference sequence). Trimming removed 5 bases at V and 3 bases at J, with 17 bases between. The CDR3 has 14 amino acids.

CDR3: CASSYGGGDGYTF. CDR3 DNA: TGTGCCAGCAGTTACGGGGGTGGGGATGGCTACACCTTC. The chain recombines TRBV6-5 with TRBJ1-2; possibly TRBD1 for D (5 bases). The germline CDR1 and CDR2 sequences are MNHEY and SVGAGI. The V end lost 2 bases, the J end lost 6 bases, and 10 bases lay between the germline ends. CDR3 size: 13 residues.

This clonotype was seen ten or more times. This CDR3 reads CASIRFQETQYF. The CDR3 DNA is TGTGCCAGCATACGATTCCAAGAGACCCAGTACTTC. The chain employs TRBV2 and TRBJ2-5; D remains ambiguous. The germline CDR1 and CDR2 sequences are SNHLY and FYNNEI. V was trimmed by 7 bases and J by 1 base, leaving 7 bases between them. The CDR3 is 12 amino acids.

This clonotype appeared many times. The rearrangement joins TRBV19 to TRBJ2-7; 9 positions agree with TRBD1. CDR1 and CDR2 (germline): LNHDA, SQIVND (reference sequence). Germline trimming cut 5 bases from V and 4 bases from J; bases unmatched to any gene: 6. The CDR3 is 14 residues long. The CDR3 DNA reads as TGTGCCAGTAGTCCCGGGACAGGGATGTACGAGCAGTACTTC. Translated, it gives CASSPGTGMYEQYF.

The chain uses TRBV20-1 and TRBJ2-3, with D hard to call. The germline V gene has CDR1 DFQATT and CDR2 SNEGSKA (reference sequence). The CDR3 spans 16 residues. V lost 0 bases to trimming and J lost 0 bases, with 13 bases between them. For the CDR3, the DNA is TGCAGTGCTAGAGACTCGTTCTGGTCTAGCACAGATACGCAGTATTTT. This gives the protein CSARDSFWSSTDTQYF.

The chain links TRBV19 to TRBJ2-3; D uncertain. In germline, CDR1 is LNHDA, CDR2 SQIVND (reference sequence). The CDR3 sequence is 15 residues long. Trimming cost V 1 base and J 3 bases, with 11 bases left between them. CDR3 sequence (DNA): TGTGCCAGTAGTATAGTTCCGGGTCCGACAGATACGCAGTATTTT. This encodes CASSIVPGPTDTQYF.

The chain is built from TRBV3-1 and TRBJ1-6, with D maybe TRBD1 (6 bases). The CDR3 has 17 residues. Germline CDR1 is LGHDT and CDR2 is YNNKEL (reference sequence). Trimming removed 0 bases at V and 4 bases at J, with 13 bases between. The CDR3 protein is CASSQDVTGAYNSPLHF. CDR3 DNA sequence: TGTGCCAGCAGCCAAGATGTGACGGGGGCGTATAATTCACCCCTCCACTTT.

This clonotype has only a few counts. The V gene is TRBV15, the J gene TRBJ1-5, with TRBD1 identical over 7 bases. The germline gives CDR1 LNHNV, CDR2 YYDKDF (reference sequence). Trimming removed 2 bases from V and 1 base from J; junction bases left unmatched: 5. The CDR3 totals 16 residues. CDR3 sequence (DNA): TGTGCCACCAGCAGATCTCTACAGGGGAGCAATCAGCCCCAGCATTTT. It encodes CATSRSLQGSNQPQHF.

This rearrangement joins TRBV29-1 to TRBJ1-6; no clear D gene. The CDR3 is 13 residues long. Per germline, CDR1 SQVTM and CDR2 ANQGSEA. Trimming stripped 6 bases from V and 1 base from J, with 7 bases between. In nucleotides, the CDR3 is TGCAGCGTGGCGAGGTCCTATAATTCACCCCTCCACTTT. Translated, it gives CSVARSYNSPLHF.

Comment on this clonotype: One base away lies a much larger clone, so this may be a sequencing read error. This chain joins TRBV19 and TRBJ1-1; TRBD1 matches at 7 bases. This CDR3 region has 14 residues. Germline CDR1 LNHDA, CDR2 SQIVND (reference sequence). The CDR3 nucleotides are TGTGTCAGTAGTGGCCGGACAGGGAACACTGAAGCTTTCTTT. It is translated as CVSSGRTGNTEAFF. The variable domain in full, with the rest retrieved from reference TRBV19 and TRBJ1-1, is DGGITQSPKYLFRKEGQNVTLSCEQNLNHDAMYWYRQDPGQGLRLIYYSQIVNDFQKGDIAEGYSVSREKKESFPLTVTSAQKNPTAFYLCVSSGRTGNTEAFFGQGTRLTVV.

This sequence joins TRBV7-2 and TRBJ1-4; TRBD1 aligns across 9 bases. J was trimmed by 7 bases and V by 5 bases; bases with no gene match: 11. From germline, CDR1 is SGHTA and CDR2 FQGNSA. The CDR3 has 16 residues. The CDR3 spells CASSPGQGFDGEKLFF. CDR3 coding DNA: TGTGCCAGCAGCCCCGGACAGGGGTTCGATGGTGAAAAACTGTTTTTT.

The chain uses TRBV27 and TRBJ1-5; D gene unclear. This CDR3 is 14 amino acids long. Trimming shortened V by 5 bases and J by 4 bases, and 12 bases separated the two germline ends. Per germline, CDR1 MNHEY and CDR2 SMNVEV (reference sequence). CDR3 coding DNA: TGTGCCAGCAGTGTGCGGGCGGGTAATCAGCCCCAGCATTTT. Amino acid sequence: CASSVRAGNQPQHF.

This clonotype was observed at least ten times. This chain uses TRBV2 with TRBJ2-2; D is unclear. The V end lost 1 base, the J end lost 2 bases, and 5 bases lay between the germline ends. CDR1 is SNHLY, CDR2 FYNNEI, per germline. This CDR3 is 14 amino acids long. Here the CDR3 DNA reads TGTGCCAGCAGTGAAGGACGTAACACCGGGGAGCTGTTTTTT. This encodes CASSEGRNTGELFF.